The clone carrying this T cell receptor (beta chain) was detected many times. The library was built from about 370 ng RNA with molecular barcoded adaptors for alpha/delta and beta/gamma chains. TCRdb re-derived calls from the reads in MiXCR, one entry per CDR3 protein. The data hold approximately 90,000 distinct CDR3 sequences, with 20% to 25% observed a single time. The CDR3 runs 13 residues. CDR1 and CDR2 (germline): SGHTA, FQGNSA. With V trimmed by 5 bases and J by 6 bases, 4 bases remained unmatched. This specimen belongs to a study of read filtering for tumor transcriptome and immune sequencing. Across the whole study: After DNase treatment, RNA was made into whole-transcriptome libraries.

Every patient had bone marrow sampled while the disease was active. This sequence was found in a donor over 35 with multiple myeloma. The sequenced sample was a population of CD138-negative cells sorted from bone marrow. The chain has TRBV7-2 and TRBJ2-5, with 9 positions matching TRBD2. CDR3 loop: CASSSSGGKTQYF. CDR3 coding DNA: TGTGCCAGCAGCAGTAGCGGGGGAAAGACCCAGTACTTC.